This T cell receptor (beta chain) was recovered during a study of human T cells and chemical hapten exposure. Study-level background: A 2 cm by 2 cm inner upper arm patch received 2% DPC for sensitization.

This clonotype was counted a single time. Its antigen is not identified. This CDR3 comprises 16 residues. Germline V gene lookup returns CDR1 MDHEN and CDR2 SYDVKM. The junction had 11 bases not matched to a gene; V was cut back by 2 bases and J by 5 bases. Notes on the study in general: There were significantly more large CDR3 similarity clusters among expanded TCRs than among controls. Those TCRs sitting above 1 in 1000 frequency stayed the same with DPC sensitization.

In the authors' methods: TCR counts had a median of around 94,000 per sample and spanned roughly 23,224 to 700,000. TCRdb re-derived calls from the RACE reads in MiXCR, one entry per CDR3 protein. The V and J calls and clone size are TCRdb's, not the authors'. The table lists more than 65,000 distinct CDR3 sequences, 25% to 40% of them singletons. The time point was: patch test 1, 2 weeks after DPC sensitization. Noted treatment: therapeutic diphenylcyclopropenone sensitization with weekly scalp DPC. The gene calls are TRBV28 and TRBJ2-5; TRBD2 matches 7 bases. This TCR came from a man aged 35-49 years with alopecia areata. Some clones in this sample may be carry-over from other donors' samples. Sequenced here: whole blood, sampled in connection with sensitization to the hapten diphenylcyclopropenone (DPC). Here the CDR3 reads CASSLGGTGGGETQYF. The CDR3, as DNA: TGTGCCAGCAGTTTAGGGGGAACGGGAGGAGGCGAGACCCAGTACTTC.